These 17 T cell receptor beta chains share one sample of origin, sequenced in a study of blood T cell repertoires in COVID-19. Assay used: immunoSEQ multiplex PCR; TCRdb lists only in-frame clones, some missing. The sample shows about 64,000 clones, approximately 86% of them seen only once. The sample was peripheral blood. The receptors originated from a man aged 35-49 years with acute or convalescent COVID-19.

The chain combines TRBV7-9 with TRBJ2-5, with D tentatively TRBD2 (6 bases). Trimming took 5 bases from V and 4 from J, leaving 14 bases between them. Germline V gene lookup returns CDR1 SEHNR and CDR2 FQNEAQ (reference sequence). The CDR3 is made up of 14 amino acids. In DNA form, the CDR3 reads TGTGCCAGCAGCCCGCGGCGGGGAAGAGAGACCCAGTACTTC. It encodes CASSPRRGRETQYF.

This chain links TRBV18 with TRBJ1-1; the D gene is possibly TRBD1 (5 bases). Trimming pared 5 bases from V and 2 bases from J, leaving 12 bases between. CDR3 size: 14 residues. Germline-derived CDR1 and CDR2 are KGHSH and LQKENI. The CDR3: CASSTVGGNTEAFF. The CDR3 DNA sequence: TGTGCCAGCTCAACGGTCGGGGGAAACACTGAAGCTTTCTTT.

The chain links TRBV19 to TRBJ1-6, with 9 bases identical to TRBD1. The CDR3 has 21 amino acids. CDR1 and CDR2 (germline): LNHDA, SQIVND (reference sequence). Germline trimming cut 8 bases from V and 8 bases from J; bases unmatched to any gene: 28. DNA for the CDR3: TGTGCCAGTGGACACCAACCTTGGGACAGGGAATATAATATCTGGGATTCACCCCTCCACTTT. It codes for CASGHQPWDREYNIWDSPLHF.

The chain has TRBV5-1 and TRBJ1-6; unclear D gene. CDR3 length: 20 amino acids. Germline CDR1 SGHRS, CDR2 YFSETQ. V was pared by 0 bases and J by 0 bases, with 19 bases between. The CDR3 spells CASSLDSVPFLGSYNSPLHF. CDR3 DNA sequence: TGCGCCAGCAGCTTGGACTCTGTTCCCTTCCTTGGCTCCTATAATTCACCCCTCCACTTT.

This chain connects TRBV6-5 to TRBJ2-1, with D possibly being TRBD2 (6 bases). Deletions cut 5 bases from V and 6 bases from J, with 17 bases between. This CDR3 has 15 amino acids. Germline V gene data show CDR1 as MNHEY and CDR2 as SVGAGI. The CDR3 loop is CASSLRGTILNEQFF. The CDR3 DNA follows: TGTGCCAGCAGTCTTCGGGGGACCATACTCAATGAGCAGTTCTTC.

The CDR3 coding sequence is TGTGCCAGCAGCCAAAGAGTGGTAGCGGGAGCGGGTGGCGGTACAGATACGCAGTATTTT. Translation gives CASSQRVVAGAGGGTDTQYF. The chain links TRBV14 to TRBJ2-3; TRBD2 matches at 9 bases. The CDR3 is 20 residues long. Trimming removed 2 bases from V and 3 bases from J; junction bases left unmatched: 18. Germline V lookup: CDR1 SGHDN, CDR2 FVKESK.

The V and J genes are TRBV5-4 and TRBJ2-1, with D perhaps matching TRBD2 (5 bases). The CDR3 has 13 residues. Between the trimmed V and J ends, which lost 3 bases and 7 bases, there was a span of 11 bases. CDR1 is SGHNT, CDR2 YYREEE, per germline (reference sequence). CDR3 sequence reads: CASSSGLMNEQFF. The DNA of the CDR3 is TGTGCCAGCAGCTCCGGACTCATGAATGAGCAGTTCTTC.

The chain couples TRBV5-4 to TRBJ2-2, with D perhaps TRBD1 (6 bases). Trimming took 4 bases from V and 4 from J, leaving 20 bases between them. CDR1 is SGHNT, CDR2 YYREEE, per germline (reference sequence). The CDR3 runs 17 residues. The CDR3 spells CASSRPPPGVSTGELFF. The DNA of the CDR3 is TGTGCCAGCAGCCGACCCCCCCCAGGGGTTAGCACCGGGGAGCTGTTTTTT. Drawing the rest from reference TRBV5-4 and TRBJ2-2, the complete variable domain is ETGVTQSPTHLIKTRGQQVTLRCSSQSGHNTVSWYQQALGQGPQFIFQYYREEENGRGNFPPRFSGLQFPNYSSELNVNALELDDSALYLCASSRPPPGVSTGELFFGEGSRLTVL.

CDR3 in DNA: TGCGCCAGCAGTCCAACAGGGTCAGGGGAGACCCAGTACTTC. Protein product: CASSPTGSGETQYF. This chain links TRBV10-2 with TRBJ2-5; possibly TRBD1 for D (6 bases). The CDR3 runs 14 residues. In germline, CDR1 is WSHSY, CDR2 SAAADI. V lost 5 bases and J lost 5, with 15 bases in between.

V gene TRBV3-1 (or the pseudogene TRBV3-2) combines with J gene TRBJ1-1; D remains ambiguous. Trimming shortened V by 2 bases and J by 1 base, and 11 bases separated the two germline ends. CDR1 is LGHDT and CDR2 is YNNKEL in the germline V gene (reference sequence). The CDR3 is made up of 15 amino acids. CDR3 in amino acids: CASSQYPTSNTEAFF. For the CDR3, the DNA is TGTGCCAGCAGCCAATACCCCACATCGAACACTGAAGCTTTCTTT.

The rearrangement links TRBV12-5 to TRBJ2-7, with D perhaps matching TRBD1 (6 bases). Germline V gene lookup returns CDR1 LGHNT and CDR2 FRNRAP. With 2 bases removed from V and 2 bases from J, the gap between germline ends came to 13 bases. This CDR3 contains 15 residues. The CDR3 coding sequence is TGTGCTAGTGGTTTGCCCGGGACAAAAACCTACGAGCAGTACTTC. Translated, it gives CASGLPGTKTYEQYF.

The gene calls are TRBV10-1 and TRBJ2-3; 8 nucleotides agree with TRBD2. Per germline, CDR1 WNHNN and CDR2 SYGVQD (reference sequence). V lost 2 bases and J lost 6; bases outside the gene matches: 7. The CDR3 spans 15 residues. The CDR3: CASSEAGGLTDTQYF. The DNA of the CDR3 is TGCGCCAGCAGTGAGGCGGGGGGCCTAACCGATACGCAGTATTTT.

The chain has TRBV7-3 and TRBJ2-7; 9 nucleotides agree with TRBD1. Germline-derived CDR1 and CDR2 are SGHTA and FQGTGA. The junction had 8 bases not matched to a gene; V was cut back by 5 bases and J by 3 bases. The CDR3 has 15 amino acids. CDR3 sequence (DNA): TGTGCCAGCAGCGTCCAACAGGGGGCCGGCTACGAGCAGTACTTC. Protein sequence: CASSVQQGAGYEQYF.

The V and J genes are TRBV7-9 and TRBJ1-4; D gene unclear. Trimming left V 2 bases short and J 8 bases short, with 6 bases between. The CDR3 is 12 residues long. The V gene's germline CDR1 is SEHNR and CDR2 FQNEAQ (reference sequence). CDR3 coding DNA: TGTGCCAGCAGCTTATCGGGGGAAAAACTGTTTTTT. Protein: CASSLSGEKLFF.

The chain recombines TRBV9 with TRBJ2-3; 9 bases agree with TRBD2. The CDR3 covers 16 residues. V shed 3 bases and J 2 bases; nucleotides not matched to a gene: 7. Per the germline V gene, CDR1 is SGDLS and CDR2 is YYNGEE. The DNA of the CDR3 is TGTGCCAGCAGCGCCCTAGCGGGGCGTTCCACAGATACGCAGTATTTT. Protein: CASSALAGRSTDTQYF.

The genes are TRBV5-1 and TRBJ2-3; 11 positions agree with TRBD1. The CDR3 is 15 amino acids. Trimming at V came to 3 bases and at J to 3 bases, leaving 3 bases not matched to a gene. Germline V gives CDR1 SGHRS, CDR2 YFSETQ. CDR3 residues: CASSWTGGTTDTQYF. Here the CDR3 DNA reads TGCGCCAGCAGCTGGACAGGGGGCACTACAGATACGCAGTATTTT.

This chain joins TRBV2 and TRBJ1-5, with D perhaps matching TRBD1 (6 bases). Germline loops: CDR1 SNHLY, CDR2 FYNNEI. The CDR3 loop spans 15 amino acids. The V gene lost 6 bases and the J gene lost 7 bases, with 19 bases spanning the gap. CDR3 in amino acids: CASSGRGFSGQPQHF. Written as DNA, the CDR3 is TGTGCCAGCAGCGGGAGGGGGTTCTCCGGACAGCCCCAGCATTTT. Complete variable domain (other parts from reference TRBV2 and TRBJ1-5): EPEVTQTPSHQVTQMGQEVILRCVPISNHLYFYWYRQILGQKVEFLVSFYNNEISEKSEIFDDQFSVERPDGSNFTLKIRSTKLEDSAMYFCASSGRGFSGQPQHFGDGTRLSIL.